The clone carrying this T cell receptor beta chain has only a few counts. The entry originates in a study of blood T cell repertoires in COVID-19. Study details: Samples representing acute and convalescent COVID-19 were sourced from the United States, Italy and Spain. Sample material is recorded as cDNA or gDNA derived from T cells, B-cell-depleted T cells, or PBMCs.

The V gene's germline CDR1 is SGHRS and CDR2 YFSETQ. CDR3 length: 15 amino acids. Germline trimming cut 4 bases from V and 3 bases from J; bases unmatched to any gene: 5. The authors' processing: From reference gene primer amplification, estimates of nucleated cell counts were derived. Sequencing was performed with immunoSEQ multiplex PCR; in TCRdb, only in-frame clones are kept and a portion is missing. That table is the source of V, J and clone size, and D and trimming were worked out from the DNA. The sample yields about 180,000 clones, 84% seen once. The sample was peripheral blood. The V and J genes are TRBV5-1 and TRBJ2-7, with 12 bases identical to TRBD1. The TCR sequence derives from a human donor in a cohort sampled during active COVID-19. CDR3 amino acids: CASSPGQGAYYEQYF. In DNA, the CDR3 is TGCGCCAGCAGCCCGGGACAGGGGGCTTACTACGAGCAGTACTTC.